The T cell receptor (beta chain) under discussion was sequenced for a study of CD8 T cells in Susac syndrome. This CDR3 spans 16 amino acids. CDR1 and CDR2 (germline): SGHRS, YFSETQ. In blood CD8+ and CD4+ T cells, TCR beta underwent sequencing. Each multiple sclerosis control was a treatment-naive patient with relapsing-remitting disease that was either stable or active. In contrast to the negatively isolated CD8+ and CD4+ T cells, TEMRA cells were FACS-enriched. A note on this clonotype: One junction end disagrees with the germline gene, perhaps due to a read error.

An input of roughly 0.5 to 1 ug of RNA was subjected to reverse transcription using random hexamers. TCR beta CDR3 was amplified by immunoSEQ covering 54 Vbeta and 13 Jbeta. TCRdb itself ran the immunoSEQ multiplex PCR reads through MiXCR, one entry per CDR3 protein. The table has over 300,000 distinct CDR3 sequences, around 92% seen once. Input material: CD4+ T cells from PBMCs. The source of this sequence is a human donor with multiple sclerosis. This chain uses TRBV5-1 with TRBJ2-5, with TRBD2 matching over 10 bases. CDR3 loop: CASSLGSGGAGEAQYF. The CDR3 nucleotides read TGCGCCAGCAGCTTAGGGAGCGGGGGGGCCGGAGAGGCCCAGTACTTC.